This T cell receptor (beta chain) was profiled in a study of blood T cell repertoires in COVID-19. About the research overall: Acute and convalescent COVID-19 specimens originated in the United States, Italy and Spain. PBMCs, B-cell-depleted T cells, or T cells were the source of the cDNA or gDNA that made up the material.

Under the authors' procedure: Counts of nucleated cells, estimated from reference gene primer amplification, were obtained. TCRdb's table, derived via immunoSEQ multiplex PCR, lists solely in-frame clones and lacks some. V, J and clone size reflect that table, while D and trimming were determined from the DNA. The profile covers 350,000 to 450,000 clones, with less than 90% appearing a single time and under 8.5% taken by the ten largest. Germline trimming cut 4 bases from V and 2 bases from J; bases unmatched to any gene: 8. The CDR3 has 16 residues. In Seattle, patients joined the study during active infection and were tracked longitudinally.

The sequence was collected from a woman aged 55-70 years with COVID-19, enrolled during active disease. The chain has TRBV5-3 and TRBJ2-3; 9 bases agree with TRBD2. TRBV5-3 carries the ORF label, with uncertain function. Input material: peripheral blood. CDR3 nucleotide sequence: TGTGCCAGAAGCCGCCAACTAGCGGGCAACACAGATACGCAGTATTTT. Translating it yields CARSRQLAGNTDTQYF.